These 28 T cell receptor beta chains share one sample of origin, sequenced in a study of beta chain features in type 1 diabetes. The authors reverse transcribed all of the isolated RNA, so sequencing captured expressed TCRB transcripts. This table comes from immunoSEQ multiplex PCR, and its TCRdb copy is limited to in-frame clones, with some not included. The sample lists about 140,000 clones, over 8% occurring once. Sequenced material: central memory CD4+ T cells from blood. The receptor set was obtained from a woman aged 40 to 50 in good health.

This chain links TRBV2 with TRBJ2-2; D is uncertain. Trimming removed 4 bases at V and 4 bases at J, with 19 bases between. Germline V gene data show CDR1 as SNHLY and CDR2 as FYNNEI. CDR3 length: 17 residues. Here the CDR3 reads CASSVVPVSTGTGELFF. In DNA, the CDR3 is TGTGCCAGCAGTGTGGTCCCGGTGTCGACGGGCACCGGGGAGCTGTTTTTT.

This clone showed up just a few times. J is TRBJ1-1 and V is TRBV11-2; D perhaps matches TRBD1 (5 bases). Trimming removed 0 bases from V and 4 bases from J, with 12 bases in between. The CDR3 contains 15 residues. CDR1 and CDR2 (germline): SGHAT, FQNNGV. CDR3 DNA sequence: TGTGCCAGCAGCTTAGACGGGGGGTCAGGCACTGAAGCTTTCTTT. It translates to CASSLDGGSGTEAFF. The variable domain in full, with the rest retrieved from reference TRBV11-2 and TRBJ1-1, is EAGVAQSPRYKIIEKRQSVAFWCNPISGHATLYWYQQILGQGPKLLIQFQNNGVVDDSQLPKDRFSAERLKGVDSTLKIQPAKLEDSAVYLCASSLDGGSGTEAFFGQGTRLTVV.

This clone turned up a few times. This chain joins TRBV25-1 and TRBJ1-2; D remains ambiguous. Trimming took off 6 bases at V and 0 bases at J, with 8 bases between the two ends. This CDR3 spans 13 amino acids. CDR1 MGHDK and CDR2 SYGVNS come from the germline V gene. The CDR3 DNA reads TGTGCCAGCAGCAGGAAAGCTAACTATGGCTACACCTTC. Protein product: CASSRKANYGYTF.

V is TRBV5-1 and J is TRBJ1-6; possible D gene TRBD1, 5 bases. The CDR3 contains 13 residues. Germline V lookup: CDR1 SGHRS, CDR2 YFSETQ. Trimming removed 5 bases at V and 10 bases at J, with 13 bases between. CDR3 sequence reads: CASRIGAESPLHF. DNA for the CDR3: TGCGCCAGCAGAATAGGGGCTGAATCACCCCTCCACTTT.

The V gene is TRBV7-2, the J gene TRBJ2-3, with TRBD2 matching over 11 bases. The V segment lost 4 bases and the J segment 6 bases; nucleotides outside the gene matches: 12. Germline CDR1 is SGHTA and CDR2 is FQGNSA. This CDR3 has 17 residues. The CDR3 region is CASSSLISSGGWDTQYF. CDR3 coding DNA: TGTGCCAGCAGCTCCTTAATATCTAGCGGGGGGTGGGATACGCAGTATTTT.

The V gene is TRBV5-1, the J gene TRBJ1-2, with 9 bases lining up with TRBD1. V lost 5 bases to trimming and J lost 2 bases; unmatched junction nucleotides: 7. The CDR3 covers 15 residues. Germline CDR1 reads SGHRS; CDR2 reads YFSETQ. The CDR3 loop reads CASRPGTGKNYGYTF. The DNA of the CDR3 is TGCGCCAGCAGACCCGGGACAGGGAAAAACTATGGCTACACCTTC.

This clone was recorded a few times. The rearrangement links TRBV25-1 to TRBJ2-2, with D hard to call. CDR3 length: 13 amino acids. Germline lookup yields CDR1 MGHDK and CDR2 SYGVNS. The ends were cut back, 4 bases at V and 1 base at J, with 4 bases in the middle. In DNA, the CDR3 is TGTGCCAGCAGTGCTCTGAACACCGGGGAGCTGTTTTTT. Its protein product is CASSALNTGELFF. Combining the CDR3 with reference TRBV25-1 and TRBJ2-2 gives the whole variable domain EADIYQTPRYLVIGTGKKITLECSQTMGHDKMYWYQQDPGMELHLIHYSYGVNSTEKGDLSSESTVSRIRTEHFPLTLESARPSHTSQYLCASSALNTGELFFGEGSRLTVL.

This clone has a handful of counts. The gene calls are TRBV10-3 and TRBJ2-3; 8 bases fit TRBD2. Trimming at V came to 6 bases and at J to 4 bases, leaving 9 bases not matched to a gene. The germline CDR1 and CDR2 sequences are ENHRY and SYGVKD. This CDR3 is built from 15 residues. Here the CDR3 DNA reads TGTGCCATCAGCCAACCGGGACTAGTTGCAGATACGCAGTATTTT. Translated, it gives CAISQPGLVADTQYF.

The V gene is TRBV7-2, the J gene TRBJ2-3; 9 bases agree with TRBD2. CDR3 length equals 14 residues. Germline V CDR1 and CDR2: SGHTA, FQGNSA. Trimming cost V 3 bases and J 6 bases; bases outside gene matches: 4. This CDR3 is CASSFGAGGDTQYF. For the CDR3, the DNA is TGTGCCAGCAGCTTTGGGGCGGGGGGGGATACGCAGTATTTT. Combining the CDR3 with reference TRBV7-2 and TRBJ2-3 gives the whole variable domain GAGVSQSPSNKVTEKGKDVELRCDPISGHTALYWYRQSLGQGLEFLIYFQGNSAPDKSGLPSDRFSAERTGGSVSTLTIQRTQQEDSAVYLCASSFGAGGDTQYFGPGTRLTVL.

This clone occurred a few times. The chain carries TRBV5-6 and TRBJ2-1, with D perhaps TRBD2 (5 bases). Germline CDR1 reads SGHDT; CDR2 reads YYEEEE. This CDR3 is 16 amino acids long. V gave up 0 bases and J gave up 6 bases, with 16 bases separating them. CDR3 bases: TGTGCCAGCAGCTTGGCCGGTTCGGGGTTAGGCAATGAGCAGTTCTTC. Translation gives CASSLAGSGLGNEQFF.

This clone was observed a handful of times. This rearrangement joins TRBV2 to TRBJ1-2, with 8 bases fitting TRBD1. Losses at the gene ends were 3 bases for V and 4 bases for J; bases not matched to a gene: 4. There are 14 residues in the CDR3. CDR1 is SNHLY and CDR2 is FYNNEI in the germline V gene. The CDR3 DNA reads as TGTGCCAGCAGTGAGACAGGGGCTAGCTATGGCTACACCTTC. The encoded protein is CASSETGASYGYTF.

The chain uses TRBV14 and TRBJ1-6; D not resolved. Per the germline V gene, CDR1 is SGHDN and CDR2 is FVKESK. Trimming pared 1 base from V and 7 bases from J, leaving 5 bases between. The CDR3 contains 13 residues. In nucleotides, the CDR3 is TGTGCCAGCAGCCAAGCGGTGAATTCACCCCTCCACTTT. This translates into CASSQAVNSPLHF.

The rearrangement joins TRBV9 to TRBJ1-2; 9 nucleotides line up with TRBD1. The CDR3 sequence is 15 residues long. Per the germline V gene, CDR1 is SGDLS and CDR2 is YYNGEE. V lost 3 bases and J lost 4; bases outside the gene matches: 7. Here the CDR3 reads CASSASGQGAYGYTF. The DNA of the CDR3 is TGTGCCAGCAGCGCATCGGGACAGGGTGCCTATGGCTACACCTTC.

The chain carries TRBV19 and TRBJ2-1; 8 bases fit TRBD2. Germline V CDR1 and CDR2: LNHDA, SQIVND (reference sequence). CDR3 length: 16 amino acids. V lost 5 bases to trimming and J lost 1 base; unmatched junction nucleotides: 7. CDR3 sequence: CASSLGSGGSYNEQFF. The CDR3 DNA follows: TGTGCCAGTAGTCTGGGGAGCGGGGGATCCTACAATGAGCAGTTCTTC.

The chain carries TRBV27 and TRBJ2-7; no definite D call. This CDR3 comprises 14 residues. The ends were cut back, 2 bases at V and 5 bases at J, with 13 bases in the middle. Germline CDR1 and CDR2: MNHEY and SMNVEV (reference sequence). CDR3 coding DNA: TGTGCCAGCAGTTTACTCTCGCCGAGGCACGAGCAGTACTTC. Translated: CASSLLSPRHEQYF.

The V call is TRBV11-2, the J call TRBJ2-5; 7 bases fit TRBD1. The last part of the DNA fits TRBJ2-7 better; the J call may be wrong. Germline assignment: CDR1 SGHAT and CDR2 FQNNGV. The CDR3 has 14 residues. CDR3: CASSFQGTAYEQYF. The CDR3 DNA sequence: TGTGCCAGCAGCTTCCAGGGGACAGCCTACGAGCAGTACTTC.

In its sample, this clone was seen many times. The chain has TRBV5-1 and TRBJ2-5; TRBD2 agrees at 9 bases. This CDR3 has 15 residues. Losses at the gene ends were 3 bases for V and 5 bases for J; bases not matched to a gene: 8. Germline assignment: CDR1 SGHRS and CDR2 YFSETQ. The CDR3 spells CASSSLSGGGETQYF. The DNA for the CDR3 is TGCGCCAGCAGCTCCCTTAGCGGGGGCGGGGAGACCCAGTACTTC.

This clone was seen ten or more times. The chain employs TRBV27 and TRBJ2-7; D remains ambiguous. Per the germline V gene, CDR1 is MNHEY and CDR2 is SMNVEV (reference sequence). V was clipped by 8 bases and J by 7 bases, with 12 bases between them. The CDR3 covers 11 residues. CDR3 in DNA: TGTGCCAGCGGGCCCAGTTGGGAGCAGTACTTC. This translates into CASGPSWEQYF.

V and J are TRBV11-2 and TRBJ2-1; 8 bases map to TRBD1. CDR3 size: 15 residues. Germline trimming cut 0 bases from V and 5 bases from J; bases unmatched to any gene: 3. The germline V gene encodes CDR1 SGHAT and CDR2 FQNNGV. As DNA, the CDR3 is TGTGCCAGCAGCTTAGAGCAGGGGGCGCACAATGAGCAGTTCTTC. Translation: CASSLEQGAHNEQFF.

V usage is TRBV5-6 and J usage is TRBJ1-5, with unresolved D. V dropped 0 bases and J dropped 2 bases, with 9 bases sitting between them. The V gene's germline CDR1 is SGHDT and CDR2 YYEEEE. The length of the CDR3 is 15 residues. The CDR3 coding sequence is TGTGCCAGCAGCTTGGGGGGAGCTGGCAATCAGCCCCAGCATTTT. Amino acid sequence: CASSLGGAGNQPQHF.

This clone was seen ten or more times. The genes are TRBV18 and TRBJ1-1; D gene unclear. The CDR3 totals 10 residues. Trimming took off 4 bases at V and 8 bases at J, with 5 bases between the two ends. The germline V gene has CDR1 KGHSH and CDR2 LQKENI. CDR3 coding DNA: TGTGCCAGCTCACAGAGGGAAGCTTTCTTT. Amino acid sequence: CASSQREAFF.

This clone has just a few counts. The chain employs TRBV29-1 and TRBJ2-3; D perhaps matches TRBD2 (6 bases). Germline values: CDR1 SQVTM, CDR2 ANQGSEA. There are 15 residues in the CDR3. The germline V and J ends were trimmed by 6 bases and 0 bases, with 16 bases remaining between them. The CDR3 nucleotides are TGCAGCGTCCCCCTGGGGCTAGCGAGCACAGATACGCAGTATTTT. Amino acids: CSVPLGLASTDTQYF.

This clone was found a few times. V and J are TRBV7-2 and TRBJ2-2, with D maybe TRBD2 (5 bases). The CDR3 contains 15 residues. Germline CDR1 is SGHTA and CDR2 is FQGNSA. V dropped 3 bases and J dropped 4 bases, with 12 bases sitting between them. The CDR3 is CASSFPGFRTGELFF. CDR3 sequence (DNA): TGTGCCAGCAGCTTTCCGGGGTTCCGCACCGGGGAGCTGTTTTTT.

This clone turned up a few times. The gene calls are TRBV11-2 and TRBJ2-7, with D unclear. CDR1 and CDR2 from the germline V gene are SGHAT and FQNNGV. The CDR3 is 12 amino acids. Deletions cut 5 bases from V and 1 base from J, with 6 bases between. The CDR3 sequence: CASSPESYEQYF. The CDR3 DNA sequence: TGTGCCAGCAGCCCCGAGTCCTACGAGCAGTACTTC.

J is TRBJ2-1 and V is TRBV7-2, with 8 positions matching TRBD2. V shed 4 bases and J 8 bases; nucleotides not matched to a gene: 7. Germline lookup yields CDR1 SGHTA and CDR2 FQGNSA. This CDR3 comprises 14 residues. The CDR3 region is CASSSGLALHEQFF. The CDR3 region has the DNA TGTGCCAGCAGCTCCGGACTAGCTTTACATGAGCAGTTCTTC.

A few counts support this clone. V usage is TRBV6-6 and J usage is TRBJ2-7, with D maybe TRBD2 (6 bases). Deletions cut 2 bases from V and 7 bases from J, with 6 bases between. CDR1 and CDR2 from the germline V gene are MNHNY and SVGAGI (reference sequence). The CDR3 sequence is 11 residues long. CDR3 nucleotides: TGTGCCAGCAGTTACGGGGGGGAGCAGTACTTC. It translates to CASSYGGEQYF.

This clone was detected only a few times. This sequence joins TRBV29-1 and TRBJ2-6; TRBD1 is a possible D gene (6 bases). Germline CDR1 reads SQVTM; CDR2 reads ANQGSEA. The germline V and J ends were trimmed by 4 bases and 5 bases, with 12 bases remaining between them. This CDR3 spans 14 amino acids. The CDR3 is CSVGAGVRANVLTF. CDR3 sequence (DNA): TGCAGCGTTGGCGCAGGGGTCAGGGCCAACGTCCTGACTTTC.

The chain is built from TRBV6-6 and TRBJ1-5; the match to TRBD1 covers 10 bases. The ends lost 4 bases at V and 2 bases at J; junction bases unmatched: 5. The CDR3 loop spans 16 amino acids. Germline V gene lookup returns CDR1 MNHNY and CDR2 SVGAGI (reference sequence). CDR3 coding DNA: TGTGCCAGCAGTTCAGCCGGGACAGGGGGCAATCAGCCCCAGCATTTT. Translation: CASSSAGTGGNQPQHF.